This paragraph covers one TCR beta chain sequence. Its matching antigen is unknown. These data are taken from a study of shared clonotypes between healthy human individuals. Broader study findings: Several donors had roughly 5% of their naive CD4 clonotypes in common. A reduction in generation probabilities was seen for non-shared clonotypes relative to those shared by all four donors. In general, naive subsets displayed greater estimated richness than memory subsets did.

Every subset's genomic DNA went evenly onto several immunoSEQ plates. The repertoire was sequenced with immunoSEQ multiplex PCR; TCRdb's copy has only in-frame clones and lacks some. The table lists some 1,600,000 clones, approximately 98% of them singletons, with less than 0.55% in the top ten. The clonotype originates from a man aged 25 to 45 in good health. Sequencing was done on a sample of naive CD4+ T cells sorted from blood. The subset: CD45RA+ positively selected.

CDR3 in amino acids: CASSLLAGVSEQYF. As DNA, the CDR3 is TGTGCCAGCAGCCTGCTAGCGGGAGTATCCGAGCAGTACTTC. V gene TRBV7-2 combines with J gene TRBJ2-7; 10 nucleotides line up with TRBD2. J was trimmed by 6 bases and V by 5 bases; bases with no gene match: 7. The germline CDR1 and CDR2 sequences are SGHTA and FQGNSA. The CDR3 covers 14 residues.